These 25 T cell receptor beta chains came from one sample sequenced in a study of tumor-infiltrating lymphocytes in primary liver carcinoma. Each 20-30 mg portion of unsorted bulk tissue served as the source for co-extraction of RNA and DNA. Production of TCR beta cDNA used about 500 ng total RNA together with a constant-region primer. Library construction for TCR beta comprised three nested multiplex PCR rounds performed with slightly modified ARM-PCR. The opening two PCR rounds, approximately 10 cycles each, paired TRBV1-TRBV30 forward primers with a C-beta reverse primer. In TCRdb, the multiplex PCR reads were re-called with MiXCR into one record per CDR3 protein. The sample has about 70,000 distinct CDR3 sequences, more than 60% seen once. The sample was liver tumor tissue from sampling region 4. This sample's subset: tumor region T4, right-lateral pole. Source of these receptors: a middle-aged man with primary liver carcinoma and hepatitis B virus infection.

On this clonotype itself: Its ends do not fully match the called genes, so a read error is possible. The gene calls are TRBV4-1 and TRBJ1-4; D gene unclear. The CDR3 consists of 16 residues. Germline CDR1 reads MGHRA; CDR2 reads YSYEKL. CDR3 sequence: CASSQDQAKGNEKLFF. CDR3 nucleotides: TGCGCCAGTAGCCAAGATCAGGCGAAGGGAAACGAAAAGCTGTTTTTT.

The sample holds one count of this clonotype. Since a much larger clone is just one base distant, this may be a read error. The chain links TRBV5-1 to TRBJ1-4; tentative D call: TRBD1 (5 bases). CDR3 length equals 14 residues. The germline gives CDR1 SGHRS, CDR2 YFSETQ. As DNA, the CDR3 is TGCGCCACCAGCCCTGGGCTAGGGGATGAAAAACTGTTTTTT. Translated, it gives CATSPGLGDEKLFF.

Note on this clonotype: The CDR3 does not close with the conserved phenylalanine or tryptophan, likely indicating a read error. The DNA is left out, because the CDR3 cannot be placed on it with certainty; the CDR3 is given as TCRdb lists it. The CDR3 loop is CASRSRDSAHQETQYL. The chain is built from TRBV11-2 and TRBJ2-5; the table's TRBD2 call for D was not verified on the DNA. The germline V gene encodes CDR1 SGHAT and CDR2 FQNNGV. The CDR3 contains 16 residues when both ends are counted.

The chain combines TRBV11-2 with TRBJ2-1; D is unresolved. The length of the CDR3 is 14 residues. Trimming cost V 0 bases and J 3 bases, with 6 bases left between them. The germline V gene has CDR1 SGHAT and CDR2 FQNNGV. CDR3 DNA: TGTGCCAGCAGCTTAGAGCGAGGCTACAATGAGCAGTTCTTC. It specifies CASSLERGYNEQFF.

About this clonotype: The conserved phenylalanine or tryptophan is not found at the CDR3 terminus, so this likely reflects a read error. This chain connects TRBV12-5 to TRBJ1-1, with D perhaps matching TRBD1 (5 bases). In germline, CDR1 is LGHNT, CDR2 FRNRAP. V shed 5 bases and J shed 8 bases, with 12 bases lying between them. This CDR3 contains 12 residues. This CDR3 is CASGMGQGEAFL. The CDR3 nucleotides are TGTGCTAGTGGTATGGGGCAGGGCGAAGCTTTCCTT.

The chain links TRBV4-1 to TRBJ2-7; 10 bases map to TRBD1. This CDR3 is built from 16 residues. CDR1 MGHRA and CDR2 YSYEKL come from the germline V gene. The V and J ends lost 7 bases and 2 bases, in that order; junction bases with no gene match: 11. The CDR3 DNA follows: TGCGCCAGCAACCCACGAGACGGACAGGGGGCCTACGAGCAGTACTTC. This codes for CASNPRDGQGAYEQYF.

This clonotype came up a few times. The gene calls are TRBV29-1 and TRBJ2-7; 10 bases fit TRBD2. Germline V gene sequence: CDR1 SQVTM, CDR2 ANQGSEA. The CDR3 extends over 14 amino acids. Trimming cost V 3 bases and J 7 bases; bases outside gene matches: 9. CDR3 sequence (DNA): TGCAGCGTTGATCACTCTAGCGGGAGTGGTGAGCAGTACTTC. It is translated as CSVDHSSGSGEQYF.

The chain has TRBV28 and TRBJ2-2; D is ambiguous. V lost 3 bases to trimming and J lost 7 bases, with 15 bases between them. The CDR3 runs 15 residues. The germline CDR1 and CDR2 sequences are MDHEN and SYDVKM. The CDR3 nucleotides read TGTGCCAGCAGTTTTCCGGGCCCCCTCATCGGGGAGCTGTTTTTT. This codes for CASSFPGPLIGELFF.

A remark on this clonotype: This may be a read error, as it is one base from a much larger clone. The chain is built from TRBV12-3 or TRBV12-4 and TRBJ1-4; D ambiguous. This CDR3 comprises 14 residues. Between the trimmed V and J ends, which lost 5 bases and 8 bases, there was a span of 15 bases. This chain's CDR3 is CASSINRPGEKLFF. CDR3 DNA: TGTGCCAGCAGTATCAATCGTCCGGGGGAAAAACTGTTTTTT.

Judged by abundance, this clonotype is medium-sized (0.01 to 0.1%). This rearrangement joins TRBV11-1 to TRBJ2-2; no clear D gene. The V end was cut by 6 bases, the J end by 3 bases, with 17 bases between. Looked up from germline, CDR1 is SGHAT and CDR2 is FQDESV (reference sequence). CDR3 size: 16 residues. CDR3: CASSLLPGRDTGELFF. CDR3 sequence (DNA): TGTGCCAGCAGTTTACTCCCTGGGCGCGACACCGGGGAGCTGTTTTTT.

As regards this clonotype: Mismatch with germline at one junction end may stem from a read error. The CDR3 sequence is CASSYSSTSRRGGRFF. The CDR3 bases are TGTGCCAGTAGCTACTCTTCGACTAGCAGGAGGGGAGGCAGGTTCTTC. The chain couples TRBV11-2 to TRBJ2-1; 7 bases are a match to TRBD2. There are 16 residues in the CDR3. CDR1 and CDR2 from the germline V gene are SGHAT and FQNNGV.

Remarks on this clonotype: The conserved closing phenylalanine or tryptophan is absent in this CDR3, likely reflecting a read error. CDR3 bases: TGTGCCAGCAGTAGCGGGAGCGATACACAGTATCTT. Amino acid sequence: CASSSGSDTQYL. This rearrangement joins TRBV2 to TRBJ2-3; 8 bases are a match to TRBD2. The CDR3 is 12 amino acids. The germline gives CDR1 SNHLY, CDR2 FYNNEI.

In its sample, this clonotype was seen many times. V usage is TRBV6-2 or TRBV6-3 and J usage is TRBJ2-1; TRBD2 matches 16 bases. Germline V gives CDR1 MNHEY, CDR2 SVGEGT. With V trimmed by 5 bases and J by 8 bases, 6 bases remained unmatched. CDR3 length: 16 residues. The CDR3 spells CASSPGTSGRGHEQFF. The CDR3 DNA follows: TGTGCCAGCAGTCCCGGGACTAGCGGGAGGGGGCATGAGCAGTTCTTC.

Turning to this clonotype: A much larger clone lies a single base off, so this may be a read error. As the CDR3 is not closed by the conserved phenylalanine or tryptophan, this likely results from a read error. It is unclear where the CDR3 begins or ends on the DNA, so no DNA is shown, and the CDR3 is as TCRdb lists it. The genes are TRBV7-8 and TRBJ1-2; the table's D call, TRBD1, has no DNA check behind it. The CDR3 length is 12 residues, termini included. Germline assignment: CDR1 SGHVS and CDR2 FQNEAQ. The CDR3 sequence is CASSTQEGGRAS.

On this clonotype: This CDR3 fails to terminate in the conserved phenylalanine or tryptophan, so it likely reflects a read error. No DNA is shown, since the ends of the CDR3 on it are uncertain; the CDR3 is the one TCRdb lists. The CDR3 loop is CASSYSLTSGRGGGFL. The chain employs TRBV11-2 and TRBJ2-1; the table's D call of TRBD2 was not tested on the DNA. The CDR3 is 16 amino acids long, termini counted. Germline V gene data show CDR1 as SGHAT and CDR2 as FQNNGV.

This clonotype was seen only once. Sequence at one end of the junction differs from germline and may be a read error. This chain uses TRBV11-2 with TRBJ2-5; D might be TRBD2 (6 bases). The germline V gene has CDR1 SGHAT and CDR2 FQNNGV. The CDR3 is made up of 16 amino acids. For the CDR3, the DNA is TGTGCAAGCAGATCCCGGGACTCGGGGCACCGAGAGACCCAGTACTTC. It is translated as CASRSRDSGHRETQYF. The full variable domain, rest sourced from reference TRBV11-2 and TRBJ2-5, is EAGVAQSPRYKIIEKRQSVAFWCNPISGHATLYWYQQILGQGPKLLIQFQNNGVVDDSQLPKDRFSAERLKGVDSTLKIQPAKLEDSAVYLCASRSRDSGHRETQYFGPGTRLLVL.

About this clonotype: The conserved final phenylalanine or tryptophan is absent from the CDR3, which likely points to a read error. The CDR3 here is CASSPLTGPVETQYY. In nucleotides, the CDR3 is TGTGCCAGCAGCCCCCTGACGGGACCTGTGGAGACCCAGTACTAC. The rearrangement links TRBV11-1 to TRBJ2-5; D possibly matches TRBD1 or TRBD2 (5 bases each). In germline, CDR1 is SGHAT, CDR2 FQDESV (reference sequence). The CDR3 is 15 residues long. Trimming stripped 5 bases from V and 5 bases from J, with 18 bases between.

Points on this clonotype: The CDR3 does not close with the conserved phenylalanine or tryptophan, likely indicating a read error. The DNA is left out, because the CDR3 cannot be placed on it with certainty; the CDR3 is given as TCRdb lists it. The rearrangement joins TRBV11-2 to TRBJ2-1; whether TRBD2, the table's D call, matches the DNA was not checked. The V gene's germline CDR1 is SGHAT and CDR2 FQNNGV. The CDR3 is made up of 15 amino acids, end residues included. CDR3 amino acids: CASVLGDLWGHERFL.

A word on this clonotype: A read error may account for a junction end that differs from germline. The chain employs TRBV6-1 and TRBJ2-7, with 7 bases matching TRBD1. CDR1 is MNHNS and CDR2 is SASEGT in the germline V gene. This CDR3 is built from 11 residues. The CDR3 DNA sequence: TGTTCCAGCTCAAGGGGGCCCGAGCAGTACTTC. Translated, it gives CSSSRGPEQYF.

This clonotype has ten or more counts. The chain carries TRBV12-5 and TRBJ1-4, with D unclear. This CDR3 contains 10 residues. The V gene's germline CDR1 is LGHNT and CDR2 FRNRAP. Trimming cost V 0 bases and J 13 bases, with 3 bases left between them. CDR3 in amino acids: CASGLVGLFF. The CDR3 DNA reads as TGTGCTAGTGGTTTGGTTGGACTGTTTTTT.

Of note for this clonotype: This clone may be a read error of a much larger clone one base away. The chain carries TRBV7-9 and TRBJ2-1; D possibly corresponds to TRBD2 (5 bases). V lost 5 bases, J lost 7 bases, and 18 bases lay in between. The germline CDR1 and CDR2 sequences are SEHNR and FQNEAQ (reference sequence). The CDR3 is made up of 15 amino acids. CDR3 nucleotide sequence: TGTGCCAGCAGCCCGAGGGCAGGAGAGAGAAATGAGCAGTTCTTC. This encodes CASSPRAGERNEQFF.

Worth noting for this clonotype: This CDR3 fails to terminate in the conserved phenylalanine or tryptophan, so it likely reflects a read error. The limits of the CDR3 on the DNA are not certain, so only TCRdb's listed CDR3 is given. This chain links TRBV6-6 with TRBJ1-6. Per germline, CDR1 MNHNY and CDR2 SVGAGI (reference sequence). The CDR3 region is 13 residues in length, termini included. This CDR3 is CAGRSSYNSHLDL.

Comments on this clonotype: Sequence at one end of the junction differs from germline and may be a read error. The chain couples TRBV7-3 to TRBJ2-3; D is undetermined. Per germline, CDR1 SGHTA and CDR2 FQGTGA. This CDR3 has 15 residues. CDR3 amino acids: CASTLDVVSADTRYF. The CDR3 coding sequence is TGTGCCAGCACCTTGGACGTAGTGAGCGCAGATACGCGGTATTTT.

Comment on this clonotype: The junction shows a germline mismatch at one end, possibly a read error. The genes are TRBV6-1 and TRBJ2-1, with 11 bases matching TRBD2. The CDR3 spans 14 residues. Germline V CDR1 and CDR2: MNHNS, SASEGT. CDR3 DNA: TGTACCAGCAGTTTTAGCGGGGGGGGGGATGAGCATTTCTTC. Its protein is CTSSFSGGGDEHFF.

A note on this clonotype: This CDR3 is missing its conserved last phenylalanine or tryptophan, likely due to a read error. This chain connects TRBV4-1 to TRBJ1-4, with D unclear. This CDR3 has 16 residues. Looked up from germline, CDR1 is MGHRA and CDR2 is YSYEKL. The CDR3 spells CVSSQDFRSTNEKLFL. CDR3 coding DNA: TGCGTCAGCAGCCAAGACTTCAGAAGCACTAATGAAAAACTGTTTTTG.